This T cell receptor (beta chain) was observed in a study of blood T cells in healthy people across ages. Study results and caveats: There were more naive CD4+ cells and higher diversity in long-lived donors than in aged donors. Strong correlation linked observed beta diversity and percent naive T cells.

The use of a sample-barcoded 5' primer and a J-beta primer mix characterized a second PCR of roughly 6 to 11 cycles. Each cDNA molecule, via a template-switch adaptor with 12 random nucleotides, was tagged. MiXCR was run by TCRdb on the 5' RACE reads, yielding one entry per CDR3 protein. This table has about 940,000 distinct CDR3 sequences, 40% to 60% appearing once. Isolated per sample were at least 7 million PBMCs. The CDR3 loop spans 15 amino acids. Germline CDR1 and CDR2: SQVTM and ANQGSEA. V was clipped by 3 bases and J by 5 bases, with 19 bases between them. This clonotype was seen a few times. The target antigen is unknown.

The sample was blood. This sequence originates from a man younger than 45 in good health. The chain employs TRBV29-1 and TRBJ2-5, with D perhaps assigned TRBD1 or TRBD2 (5 bases each). In DNA, the CDR3 is TGCAGCGTTGACAGAGCTTCCGGGACCCGGGAGACCCAGTACTTC. Protein product: CSVDRASGTRETQYF.